These 9 T cell receptor beta chains were all obtained from the same sample, sequenced in a study of blood T cell repertoires in COVID-19. Clones were sequenced by immunoSEQ multiplex PCR, and TCRdb holds only the in-frame ones, with some missing. There are roughly 230,000 clones in the sample; around nine tenths occur only once, and 7% to 7.5% lies in the top ten. The sample consisted of PBMCs or T cells enriched from blood (not recorded which). The receptors come from a young man in a cohort exposed to, infected with or recovered from COVID-19 (not recorded which).

CDR3 loop: CASSRDRVNNEQFF. The DNA for the CDR3 is TGCGCCAGCAGCAGGGACAGGGTGAACAATGAGCAGTTCTTC. V is TRBV5-1 and J is TRBJ2-1, with 9 positions matching TRBD1. Germline loops: CDR1 SGHRS, CDR2 YFSETQ. With 4 bases clipped from V and 5 bases from J, the junction kept 4 bases outside the gene matches. This CDR3 comprises 14 residues.

The chain carries TRBV15 and TRBJ1-5; D might be TRBD1 (5 bases). This CDR3 is built from 17 residues. V was shortened by 0 bases and J by 3 bases, with 15 bases between the two germline ends. Germline CDR1 reads LNHNV; CDR2 reads YYDKDF (reference sequence). CDR3: CATSRDRPGKYNQPQHF. The DNA of the CDR3 is TGTGCCACCAGCAGAGATCGGCCAGGGAAATACAATCAGCCCCAGCATTTT.

The genes are TRBV5-1 and TRBJ1-4, with D possibly TRBD1 on 6 matching bases. Trimming removed 9 bases at V and 8 bases at J, with 17 bases between. CDR1 and CDR2 (germline): SGHRS, YFSETQ. The CDR3 totals 13 residues. In DNA, the CDR3 is TGCGCCACCGCCGCGTGGGGGGGCGAAAAACTGTTTTTT. Translating gives CATAAWGGEKLFF.

The rearrangement uses TRBV10-2 and TRBJ2-4, with TRBD1 as a possible D gene (5 bases). Germline lookup yields CDR1 WSHSY and CDR2 SAAADI. The CDR3 contains 16 residues. V was shortened by 7 bases and J by 0 bases, with 16 bases between the two germline ends. This chain's CDR3 is CASIGDEFLAKNIQYF. CDR3 nucleotide sequence: TGCGCCAGCATAGGGGATGAATTCTTAGCCAAAAACATTCAGTACTTC.

The chain carries TRBV18 and TRBJ2-1, with 8 bases fitting TRBD2. Trimming cost V 5 bases and J 4 bases; bases outside gene matches: 7. This CDR3 is 15 amino acids long. The V gene's germline CDR1 is KGHSH and CDR2 LQKENI. The CDR3 spells CASSKLAVGYNEQFF. DNA of the CDR3: TGTGCCAGCTCAAAACTAGCGGTGGGGTACAATGAGCAGTTCTTC.

CDR3 region: CASRSTRWYF. The CDR3 nucleotides read TGTGCCAGCAGAAGCACCCGGTGGTACTTC. The rearrangement joins TRBV28 to TRBJ2-7, with D unclear. The V and J ends lost 6 bases and 12 bases respectively, with 12 bases between them. The V gene's germline CDR1 is MDHEN and CDR2 SYDVKM. This CDR3 contains 10 residues.

This chain uses TRBV28 with TRBJ2-7, with 8 positions matching TRBD1. The germline V gene encodes CDR1 MDHEN and CDR2 SYDVKM. The CDR3 is 12 amino acids. The V gene end was trimmed by 6 bases and the J gene end by 10 bases; junction bases not matched to a gene: 8. The DNA of the CDR3 is TGTGCCAGCAGCCCCCCCGGACAGGGACAGTACTTC. This gives the protein CASSPPGQGQYF.

V and J are TRBV7-2 and TRBJ2-7, with D possibly matching TRBD2 (6 bases). Germline loops: CDR1 SGHTA, CDR2 FQGNSA. Trimming took 4 bases from V and 2 from J, leaving 15 bases between them. The CDR3 consists of 15 residues. CDR3 in amino acids: CASSSRSSGPYEQYF. DNA of the CDR3: TGTGCCAGCAGCTCCCGGAGTAGCGGACCCTACGAGCAGTACTTC.

The chain employs TRBV10-3 and TRBJ2-2; maybe TRBD2 (6 bases). With 3 bases removed from V and 8 bases from J, the gap between germline ends came to 16 bases. The CDR3 is 15 residues long. Germline CDR1 reads ENHRY; CDR2 reads SYGVKD. CDR3 region: CAISDVGGARGELFF. CDR3 sequence (DNA): TGTGCCATCAGTGATGTTGGAGGGGCTCGGGGGGAGCTGTTTTTT.